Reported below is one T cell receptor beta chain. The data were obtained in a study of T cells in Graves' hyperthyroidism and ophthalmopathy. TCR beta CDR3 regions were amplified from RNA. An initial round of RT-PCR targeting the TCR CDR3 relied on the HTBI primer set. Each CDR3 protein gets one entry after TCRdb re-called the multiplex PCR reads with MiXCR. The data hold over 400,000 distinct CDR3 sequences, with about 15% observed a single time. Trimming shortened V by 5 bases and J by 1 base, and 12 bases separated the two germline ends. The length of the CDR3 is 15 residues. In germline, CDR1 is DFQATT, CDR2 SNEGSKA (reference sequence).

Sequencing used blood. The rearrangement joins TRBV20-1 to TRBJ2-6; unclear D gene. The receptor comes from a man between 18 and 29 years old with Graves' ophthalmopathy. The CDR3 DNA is TGCAGTGCTCGCGACCGTATTTCTGGGGCCAACGTCCTGACTTTC. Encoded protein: CSARDRISGANVLTF.